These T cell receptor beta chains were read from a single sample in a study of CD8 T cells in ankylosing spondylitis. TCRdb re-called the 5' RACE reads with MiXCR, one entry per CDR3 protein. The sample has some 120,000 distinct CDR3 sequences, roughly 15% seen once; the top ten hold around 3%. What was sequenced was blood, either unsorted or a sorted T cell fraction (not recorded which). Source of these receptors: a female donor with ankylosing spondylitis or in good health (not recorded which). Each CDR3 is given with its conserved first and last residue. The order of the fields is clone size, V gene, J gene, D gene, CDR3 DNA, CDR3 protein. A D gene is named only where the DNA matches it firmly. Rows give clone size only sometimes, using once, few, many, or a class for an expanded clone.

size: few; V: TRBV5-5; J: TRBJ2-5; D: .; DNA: TGTGCCAGCAGCTTGTCCGATGTGAAACAAGAGACCCAGTACTTC; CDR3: CASSLSDVKQETQYF
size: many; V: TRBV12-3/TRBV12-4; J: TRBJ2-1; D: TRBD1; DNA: TGTGCCAGCACCAAAGGGGGACAGGACAATGAGCAGTTCTTC; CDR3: CASTKGGQDNEQFF
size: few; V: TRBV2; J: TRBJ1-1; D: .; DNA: TGTGCCAGCAGCATACAGGGATTGAACACTGAAGCTTTCTTT; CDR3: CASSIQGLNTEAFF
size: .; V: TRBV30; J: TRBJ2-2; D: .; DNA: TGTGCCTGGAGTGGGACTCTGAACACCGGGGAGCTGTTTTTT; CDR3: CAWSGTLNTGELFF
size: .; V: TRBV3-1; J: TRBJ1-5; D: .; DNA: TGTGCCAGCTCACCTGGACAGCGCCGCTGGCCCCAGCATTTT; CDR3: CASSPGQRRWPQHF
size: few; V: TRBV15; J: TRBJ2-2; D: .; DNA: TGTGCCACCAGCAGTATTCAGGCCACCAACACCGGGGAGCTGTTTTTT; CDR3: CATSSIQATNTGELFF
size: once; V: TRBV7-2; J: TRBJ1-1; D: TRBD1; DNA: TGTGCCAGCAGCTTAAGACAGGGGGCCTCTTTTGGCACTGAAGCTTTCTTT; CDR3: CASSLRQGASFGTEAFF
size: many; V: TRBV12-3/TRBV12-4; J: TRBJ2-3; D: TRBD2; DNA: TGTGCCAGCAGTCCAGGACTAGCGGGCACAGATACGCAGTATTTT; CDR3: CASSPGLAGTDTQYF
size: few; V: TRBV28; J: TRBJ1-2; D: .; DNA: TGTGCCAGCAGTATCCAAAGGGGAGAAAGGGGCTACACCTTC; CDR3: CASSIQRGERGYTF
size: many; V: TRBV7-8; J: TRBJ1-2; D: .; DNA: TGTGCCAGCACCGAAAACCCAGGTGGCCTCTATGGCTACACCTTC; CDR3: CASTENPGGLYGYTF
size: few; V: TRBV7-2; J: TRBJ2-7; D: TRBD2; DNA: TGTGCCAGCAGCTTAGCGGGAGGGTGGTCCTACGAGCAGTACTTC; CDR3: CASSLAGGWSYEQYF
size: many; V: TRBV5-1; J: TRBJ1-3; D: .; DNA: TGCGCCAGCAGCCTAGTACCAGACTCTGGAAACACCATATATTTT; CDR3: CASSLVPDSGNTIYF
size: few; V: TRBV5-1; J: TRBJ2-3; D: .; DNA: TGCGCCAGCAGCCCTCCCGGGACAAGATTTACAGATACGCAGTATTTT; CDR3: CASSPPGTRFTDTQYF
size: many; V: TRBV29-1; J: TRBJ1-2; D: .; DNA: TGCAGCGTTGAATGGGGTAACTATGGCTACACCTTC; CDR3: CSVEWGNYGYTF
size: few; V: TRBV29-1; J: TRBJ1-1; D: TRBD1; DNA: TGCAGCGTTGTGGGGGGACAGGGGGGACCTGAAGCTTTCTTT; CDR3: CSVVGGQGGPEAFF
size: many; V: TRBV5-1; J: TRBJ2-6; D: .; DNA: TGCGCCAGCAGCTTCACAGGGAACTTAGGTGCCAACGTCCTGACTTTC; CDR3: CASSFTGNLGANVLTF
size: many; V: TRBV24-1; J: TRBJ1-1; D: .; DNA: TGTGCCACCTACCATGATGGGGTATCGGTGGGCACTGAAGCTTTCTTT; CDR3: CATYHDGVSVGTEAFF
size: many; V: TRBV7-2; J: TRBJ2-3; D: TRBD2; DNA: TGTGCCAGCAGCTTAGGAGGCAGCGGGAGGGCCGCGGATACGCAGTATTTT; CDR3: CASSLGGSGRAADTQYF
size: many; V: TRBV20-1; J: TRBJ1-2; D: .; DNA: TGCAGTGCTAGAGATATAGAGTTCCACACCTTC; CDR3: CSARDIEFHTF
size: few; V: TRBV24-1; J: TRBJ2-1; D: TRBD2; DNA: TGTGCCACCAGTGATCGGACTAGCGGGAATATCAATGAGCAGTTCTTC; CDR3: CATSDRTSGNINEQFF
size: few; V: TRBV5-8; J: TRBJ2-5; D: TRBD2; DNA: TGTGCCAGTCAGCGGGGTCAGAACCAAGAGACCCAGTACTTC; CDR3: CASQRGQNQETQYF
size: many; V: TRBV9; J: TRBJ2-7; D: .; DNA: TGTGCCAGCAGCGTAGCTGGAACTACCAGTAACGAGCAGTACTTC; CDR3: CASSVAGTTSNEQYF
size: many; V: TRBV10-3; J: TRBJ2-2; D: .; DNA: TGTGCCACCAAGAGCGGGACAGCGAACACCGGGGAGCTGTTTTTT; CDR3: CATKSGTANTGELFF
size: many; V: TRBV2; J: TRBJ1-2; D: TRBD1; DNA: TGTGCCAGCAGGGGGGACAGGGGGCTTGGCTACACCTTC; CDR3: CASRGDRGLGYTF
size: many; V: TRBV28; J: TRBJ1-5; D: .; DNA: TGTGCCAGCAGTCCCCGGACCAGCAATCAGCCCCAGCATTTT; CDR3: CASSPRTSNQPQHF
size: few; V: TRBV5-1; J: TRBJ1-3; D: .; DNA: TGCGCCAGCAGCTTGGCCGGGTCCAGGGCAAGTGCTGGAAACACCATATATTTT; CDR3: CASSLAGSRASAGNTIYF
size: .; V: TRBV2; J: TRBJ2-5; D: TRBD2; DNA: TGTGCCAGCAGCGGGACTAGCGGGGGCTTATTAGAGACCCAGTACTTC; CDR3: CASSGTSGGLLETQYF
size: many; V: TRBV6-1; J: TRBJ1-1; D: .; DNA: TGTGCCAGTAGAAATCCAGTCAGCCTTGAAGCTTTCTTT; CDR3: CASRNPVSLEAFF
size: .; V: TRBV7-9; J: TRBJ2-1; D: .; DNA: TGTGCCAGCAGCCCCACAGACAAAATCAATGAGCAGTTCTTC; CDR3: CASSPTDKINEQFF
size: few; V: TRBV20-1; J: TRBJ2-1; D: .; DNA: TGCAGTGCTAGAGGGGGGGAGAGATACAATGAGCAGTTCTTC; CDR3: CSARGGERYNEQFF
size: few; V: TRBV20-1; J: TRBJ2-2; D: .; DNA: TGCAGTGCCCGGACAGGGACTACGAACACCGGGGAGCTGTTTTTT; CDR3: CSARTGTTNTGELFF
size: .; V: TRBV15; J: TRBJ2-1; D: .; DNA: TGTGCCACCAGCACCCCCCAGGGAGTTGAGCAGTTCTTC; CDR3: CATSTPQGVEQFF
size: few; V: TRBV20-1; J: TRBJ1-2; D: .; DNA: TGCAGTGCTAGAGTGGTGCAGTCCTATGGCTACACCTTC; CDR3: CSARVVQSYGYTF
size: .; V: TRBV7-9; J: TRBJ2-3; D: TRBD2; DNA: TGTGCCAGCAGCTTAGACCGGACTAGCACCACAGATACGCAGTATTTT; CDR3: CASSLDRTSTTDTQYF
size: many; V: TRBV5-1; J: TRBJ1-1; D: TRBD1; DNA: TGCGCCAGCAGCTTGGAAGGGACAGGGGAAATTGAAGCTTTCTTT; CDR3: CASSLEGTGEIEAFF